This TCR beta chain was identified during a study of T-cell reconstitution after alpha-beta-depleted transplantation in children. This clonotype appeared many times. The TCRbeta library incorporated unique molecular identifiers. TCRdb reprocessed the PCR reads with MiXCR, giving one entry per CDR3 protein. The data hold hundreds of thousands of distinct CDR3 sequences, with 13% observed a single time. J gave up 10 bases and V 3 bases, and 7 bases lay outside the gene matches. Germline CDR1 is SGHTA and CDR2 is FQGNSA. This CDR3 has 15 amino acids. This receptor was identified in a human donor who donated a stem cell graft to a child with Fanconi anemia. The V call is TRBV7-2, the J call TRBJ2-1, with 12 bases fitting TRBD2. Source: PBMCs, taken from the stem cell graft. The CDR3 protein is CASSFSSGGGREQFF. The CDR3 nucleotides read TGTGCCAGCAGCTTCTCTAGCGGGGGGGGCCGGGAGCAGTTCTTC.